The present T cell receptor (beta chain) was sequenced within a study of regulatory T cells in long-lasting Graves disease. Described time point: newly diagnosed GD, antithyroid drugs for less than 3 months. From PBMCs, RNA was extracted and then used to make the TCR library. The CDR3 covers 14 residues. V was trimmed by 0 bases and J by 3 bases, leaving 9 bases between them. Germline CDR1 is SGHRS and CDR2 is YFSETQ. The table lists this clonotype with many counts. Arm-PCR of CDR3 regions with iRepertoire HTBI primers generated TCR beta libraries. TCRdb analysed the multiplex PCR reads with MiXCR anew, one entry per CDR3 protein. The sample records approximately 400,000 distinct CDR3 sequences, 15% being singletons. The same sample was also studied in work on T cells in Graves' hyperthyroidism and ophthalmopathy.

Sequenced material: peripheral blood mononuclear cells (PBMCs), taken at new diagnosis, from a patient treated with antithyroid drugs. This TCR came from a woman under 40 with Graves disease. This sequence joins TRBV5-1 and TRBJ1-2; D not resolved. CDR3: CASSLVLGDYGYTF. As DNA, the CDR3 is TGCGCCAGCAGCTTGGTCCTAGGAGACTATGGCTACACCTTC.